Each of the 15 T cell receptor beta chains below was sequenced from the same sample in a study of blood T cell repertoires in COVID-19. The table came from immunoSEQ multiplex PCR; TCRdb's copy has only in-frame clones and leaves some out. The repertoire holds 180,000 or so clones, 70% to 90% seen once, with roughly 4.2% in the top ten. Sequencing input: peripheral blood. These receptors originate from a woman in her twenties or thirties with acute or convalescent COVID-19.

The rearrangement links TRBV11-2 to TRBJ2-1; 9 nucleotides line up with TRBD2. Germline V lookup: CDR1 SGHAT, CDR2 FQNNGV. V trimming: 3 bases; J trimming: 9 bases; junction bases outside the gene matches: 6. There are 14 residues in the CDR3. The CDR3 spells CASSLIAGVVEQFF. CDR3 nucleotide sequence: TGTGCCAGCAGCTTGATAGCGGGAGTGGTTGAGCAGTTCTTC.

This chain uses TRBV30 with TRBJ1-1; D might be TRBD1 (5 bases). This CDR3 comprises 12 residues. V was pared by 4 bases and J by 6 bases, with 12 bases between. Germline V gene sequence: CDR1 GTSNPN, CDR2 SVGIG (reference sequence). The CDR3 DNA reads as TGTGCCTGGATGGGTTGGGGGGCTGAAGCTTTCTTT. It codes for CAWMGWGAEAFF.

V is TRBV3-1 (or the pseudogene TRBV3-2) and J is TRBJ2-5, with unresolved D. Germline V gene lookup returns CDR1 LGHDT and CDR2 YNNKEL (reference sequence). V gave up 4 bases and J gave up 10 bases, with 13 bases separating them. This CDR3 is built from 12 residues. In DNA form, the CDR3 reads TGTGCCAGCAGCCTCCTCGAGGCCAACCAGTACTTC. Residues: CASSLLEANQYF.

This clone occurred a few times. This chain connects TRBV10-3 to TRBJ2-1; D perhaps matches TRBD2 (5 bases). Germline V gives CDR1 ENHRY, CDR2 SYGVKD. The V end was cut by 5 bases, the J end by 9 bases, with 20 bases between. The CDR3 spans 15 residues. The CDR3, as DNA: TGTGCCATCAGTCAACGGGAACTAGGAGGAGGTGAGCAGTTCTTC. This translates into CAISQRELGGGEQFF.

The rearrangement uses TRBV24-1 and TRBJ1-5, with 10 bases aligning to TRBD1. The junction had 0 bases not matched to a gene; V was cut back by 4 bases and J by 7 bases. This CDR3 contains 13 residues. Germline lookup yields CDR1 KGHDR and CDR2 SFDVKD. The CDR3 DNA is TGTGCCACCAGTGAGGGACAGGGGCAGCCCCAGCATTTT. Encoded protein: CATSEGQGQPQHF.

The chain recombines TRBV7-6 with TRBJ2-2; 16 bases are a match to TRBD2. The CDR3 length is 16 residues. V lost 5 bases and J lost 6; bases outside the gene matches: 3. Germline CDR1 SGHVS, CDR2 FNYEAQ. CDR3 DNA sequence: TGTGCCAGCAGCCCCGGGACTAGCGGGAGGGCCGGGGAGCTGTTTTTT. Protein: CASSPGTSGRAGELFF.

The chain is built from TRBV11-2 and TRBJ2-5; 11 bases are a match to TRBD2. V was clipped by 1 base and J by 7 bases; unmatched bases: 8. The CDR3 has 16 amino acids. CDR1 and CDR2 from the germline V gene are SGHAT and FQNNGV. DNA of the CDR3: TGTGCCAGCAGCTTAGTAGTCACTAGCGGGAGCGCGACCCAGTACTTC. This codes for CASSLVVTSGSATQYF.

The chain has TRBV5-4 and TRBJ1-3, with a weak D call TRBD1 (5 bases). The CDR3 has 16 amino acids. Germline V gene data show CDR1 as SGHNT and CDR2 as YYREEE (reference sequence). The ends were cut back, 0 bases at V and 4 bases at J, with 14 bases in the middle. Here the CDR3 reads CASSLGGFRFGNTIYF. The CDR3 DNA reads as TGTGCCAGCAGCTTGGGGGGCTTCCGGTTCGGAAACACCATATATTTT.

The chain's CDR3 is CASDSVSSYNSPLHF. CDR3 DNA: TGTGCCAGCGACAGCGTTAGCTCCTATAATTCACCCCTCCACTTT. The chain uses TRBV28 and TRBJ1-6, with D possibly TRBD1 on 5 matching bases. V lost 8 bases to trimming and J lost 0 bases, with 11 bases between them. The CDR3 length is 15 residues. The V gene's germline CDR1 is MDHEN and CDR2 SYDVKM.

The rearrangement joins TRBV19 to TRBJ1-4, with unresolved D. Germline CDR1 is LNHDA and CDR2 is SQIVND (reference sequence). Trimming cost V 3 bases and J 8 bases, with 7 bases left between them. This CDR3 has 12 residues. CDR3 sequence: CASSMYFEKLFF. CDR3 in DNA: TGTGCCAGTAGTATGTATTTCGAAAAACTGTTTTTT.

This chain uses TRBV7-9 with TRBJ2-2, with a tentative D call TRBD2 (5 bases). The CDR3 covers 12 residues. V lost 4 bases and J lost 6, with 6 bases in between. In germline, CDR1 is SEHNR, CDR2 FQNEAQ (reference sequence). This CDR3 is CASSSGSGELFF. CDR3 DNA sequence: TGTGCCAGCAGCTCGGGGTCCGGGGAGCTGTTTTTT.

The CDR3 coding sequence is TGTGCCAGCAGCCAAGTCCGGACAGGAGATACGCAGTATTTT. As protein: CASSQVRTGDTQYF. The chain links TRBV14 to TRBJ2-3, with 7 positions matching TRBD1. Germline values: CDR1 SGHDN, CDR2 FVKESK. The CDR3 totals 14 residues. V lost 1 base and J lost 5; bases outside the gene matches: 3.

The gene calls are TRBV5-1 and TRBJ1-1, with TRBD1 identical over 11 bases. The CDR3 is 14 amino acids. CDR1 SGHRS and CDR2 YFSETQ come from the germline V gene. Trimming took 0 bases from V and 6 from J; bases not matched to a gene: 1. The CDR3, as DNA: TGCGCCAGCAGCTTGGAGGGACAGGGGGCTGAAGCTTTCTTT. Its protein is CASSLEGQGAEAFF.

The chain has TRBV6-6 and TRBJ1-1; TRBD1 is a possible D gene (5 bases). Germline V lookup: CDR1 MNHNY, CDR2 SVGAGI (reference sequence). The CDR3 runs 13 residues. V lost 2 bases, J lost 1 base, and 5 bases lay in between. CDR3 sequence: CASSYDRNTEAFF. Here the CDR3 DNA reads TGTGCCAGCAGTTACGACAGGAACACTGAAGCTTTCTTT.

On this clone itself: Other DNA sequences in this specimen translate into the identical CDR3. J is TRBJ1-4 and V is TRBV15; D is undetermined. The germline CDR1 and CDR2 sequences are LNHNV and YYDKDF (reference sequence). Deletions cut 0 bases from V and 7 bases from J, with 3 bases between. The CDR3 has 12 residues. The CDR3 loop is CATSRDREKLFF. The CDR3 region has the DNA TGTGCCACCAGCAGAGACCGTGAAAAACTGTTTTTT.